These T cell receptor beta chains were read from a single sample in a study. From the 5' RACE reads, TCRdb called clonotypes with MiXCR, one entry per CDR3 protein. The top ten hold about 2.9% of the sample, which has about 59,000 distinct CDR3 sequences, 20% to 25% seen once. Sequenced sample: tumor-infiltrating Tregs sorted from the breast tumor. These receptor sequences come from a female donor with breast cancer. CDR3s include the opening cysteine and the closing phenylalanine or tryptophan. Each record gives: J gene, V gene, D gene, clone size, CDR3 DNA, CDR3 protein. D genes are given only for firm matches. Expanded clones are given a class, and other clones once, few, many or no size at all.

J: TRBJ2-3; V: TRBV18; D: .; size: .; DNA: TGTGCCAGCTCACCCCCCTCTACTCGGGATACGCAGTATTTT; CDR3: CASSPPSTRDTQYF
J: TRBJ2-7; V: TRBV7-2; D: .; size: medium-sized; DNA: TGTGCCAGCAGCTTAGCGACCTACGAGCAGTACTTC; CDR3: CASSLATYEQYF
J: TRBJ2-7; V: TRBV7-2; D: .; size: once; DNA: TGTGCCAGCAGCCTGGGGGCTAGCGGAGCCTACGAGCAGTACTTC; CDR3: CASSLGASGAYEQYF
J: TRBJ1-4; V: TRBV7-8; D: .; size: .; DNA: TGTGCCAGCAGCCCACTCGGGGGGGGCAGGAGAACAACTAATGAAAAACTGTTTTTT; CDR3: CASSPLGGGRRTTNEKLFF
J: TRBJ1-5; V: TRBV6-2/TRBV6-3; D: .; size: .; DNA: TGTGCCAGCAGAACTCGACGTACCAATCAGCCCCAGCATTTT; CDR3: CASRTRRTNQPQHF
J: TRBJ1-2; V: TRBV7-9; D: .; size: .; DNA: TGTGCCAGCAGTGAGGACAGACCGGGCGGCTACACCTTC; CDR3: CASSEDRPGGYTF
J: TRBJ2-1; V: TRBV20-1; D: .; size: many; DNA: TGCAGTGCTGGATCCTGGCGGAATGAGCAGTTCTTC; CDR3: CSAGSWRNEQFF
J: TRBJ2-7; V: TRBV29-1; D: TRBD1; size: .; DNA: TGCAGCGTTAAAACAGGGGGCGGGTACGAGCAGTACTTC; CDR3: CSVKTGGGYEQYF
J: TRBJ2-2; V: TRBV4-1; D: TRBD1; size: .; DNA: TGCGCCAGCAGCACGAGGACAGGGGGGAACACCGGGGAGCTGTTTTTT; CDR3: CASSTRTGGNTGELFF
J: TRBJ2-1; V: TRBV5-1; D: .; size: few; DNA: TGCGCCAGCAACCAAGCAACCCCCCTCTACAATGAGCAGTTCTTC; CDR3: CASNQATPLYNEQFF
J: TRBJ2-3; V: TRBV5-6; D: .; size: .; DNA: TGTGCCAGCAGCTCCTGGCAGGCCGGCACAGATACGCAGTATTTT; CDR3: CASSSWQAGTDTQYF
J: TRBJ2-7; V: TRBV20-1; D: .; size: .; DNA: TGCAGTGCTCCAAACCAACAGGGTAGTGCCTACGAGCAGTACTTC; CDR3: CSAPNQQGSAYEQYF
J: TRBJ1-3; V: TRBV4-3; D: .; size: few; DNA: TGCGCCAGCAGCCAAGTAGTAGGGAGGACTGGAGACACCATATATTTT; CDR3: CASSQVVGRTGDTIYF
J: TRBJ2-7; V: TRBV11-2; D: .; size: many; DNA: TGTGCCAGCAGCCCAGACAGGCCCCGAGGGAACGAGCAGTACTTC; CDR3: CASSPDRPRGNEQYF
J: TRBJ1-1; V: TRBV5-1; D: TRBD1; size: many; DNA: TGCGCCAGCAGTGTTACCGGGACAGCGAACACTGAAGCTTTCTTT; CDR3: CASSVTGTANTEAFF
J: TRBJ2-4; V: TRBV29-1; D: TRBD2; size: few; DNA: TGCAGCGTTGAACCTAGCGGGGGGCTAAACATTCAGTACTTC; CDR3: CSVEPSGGLNIQYF
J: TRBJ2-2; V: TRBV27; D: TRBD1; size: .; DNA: TGTGCCAGCAGTTTTCAGGGGGCGTACACCGGGGAGCTGTTTTTT; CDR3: CASSFQGAYTGELFF
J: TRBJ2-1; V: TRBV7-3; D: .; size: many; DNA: TGTGCCAGCAGCGCTGACAGTTCCTACAATGAGCAGTTCTTC; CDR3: CASSADSSYNEQFF
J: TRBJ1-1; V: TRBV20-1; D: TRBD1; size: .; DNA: TGCAGTGTCACAGGGGCGACCTACGAGCAGTTGGCTTTCTTT; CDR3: CSVTGATYEQLAFF
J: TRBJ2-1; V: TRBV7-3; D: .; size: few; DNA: TGTGCCAGCAGTCCAACAGGGAGCAATGAGCAGTTCTTC; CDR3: CASSPTGSNEQFF
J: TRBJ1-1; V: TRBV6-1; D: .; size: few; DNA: TGTGCCAGCAGTCCAAGGAGAGGACAGAATGAAGCTTTCTTT; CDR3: CASSPRRGQNEAFF
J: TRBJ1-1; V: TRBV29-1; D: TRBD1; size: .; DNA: TGCAGCGCTATGGACAGGGGTGAAGCTTTCTTT; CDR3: CSAMDRGEAFF
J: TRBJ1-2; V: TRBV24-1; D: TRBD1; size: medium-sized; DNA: TGTGCCACCAGTGACCCCGGGACAGTCTATGGCTACACCTTC; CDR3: CATSDPGTVYGYTF
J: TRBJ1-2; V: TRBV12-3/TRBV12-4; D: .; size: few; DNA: TGTGCCAGCAGTTTAATTTCGGGGGGGGGCGCCTACCGCGGCTACACCTTC; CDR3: CASSLISGGGAYRGYTF
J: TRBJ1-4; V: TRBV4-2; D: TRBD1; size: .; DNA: TGTGCCAGCAGCCAGGGGCAGGGGGCTAATGAAAAACTGTTTTTT; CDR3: CASSQGQGANEKLFF
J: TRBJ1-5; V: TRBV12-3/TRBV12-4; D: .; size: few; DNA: TGTGCCAGCAGTTTACAGGATAACAATCAGCCCCAGCATTTT; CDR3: CASSLQDNNQPQHF
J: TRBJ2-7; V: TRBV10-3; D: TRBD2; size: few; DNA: TGTGCCATCAGCCCGAGCGGGACGCACGAGCAGTACTTC; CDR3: CAISPSGTHEQYF
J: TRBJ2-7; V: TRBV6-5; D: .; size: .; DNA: TGTGCCAGCAGGAGAGTGTCGTCTCGCGAGCAGTACTTC; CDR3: CASRRVSSREQYF
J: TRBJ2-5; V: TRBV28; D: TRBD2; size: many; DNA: TGTGCCAGCAGTCCAGGGACTAGCGGGACGGAGACCCAGTACTTC; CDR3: CASSPGTSGTETQYF
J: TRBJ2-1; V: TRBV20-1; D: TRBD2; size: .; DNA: TGCAGTGCTAGAGAGAGGCTAGCGGGAGTTCCGTTTTACAATGAACAGTTCTTC; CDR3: CSARERLAGVPFYNEQFF
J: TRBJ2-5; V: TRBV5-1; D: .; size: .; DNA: TGCGCCAGCAGCTTGGAGATCTGGATGGAGGAGACCCAGTACTTC; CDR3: CASSLEIWMEETQYF
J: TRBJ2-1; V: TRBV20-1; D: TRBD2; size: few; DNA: TGCAGTGCGCCGACTAGCGGGAATAACAATGAGCAGTTCTTC; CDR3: CSAPTSGNNNEQFF
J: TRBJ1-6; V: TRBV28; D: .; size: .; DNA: TGTGCCAGCAGTCCCAAGCTTGGGGCCCTCCACTTT; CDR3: CASSPKLGALHF
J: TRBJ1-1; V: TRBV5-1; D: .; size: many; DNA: TGCGCCAGCAGCACCCGGAAGGATTGGGCTGAAGCTTTCTTT; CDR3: CASSTRKDWAEAFF
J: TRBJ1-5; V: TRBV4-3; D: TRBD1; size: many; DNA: TGCGCCAGCAGCCAAGACAATGGACAGGGGCAGCAGCCCCAGCATTTT; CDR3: CASSQDNGQGQQPQHF
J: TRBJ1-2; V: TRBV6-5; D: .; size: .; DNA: TGTGCCGGCAGTACAGGCGCTAACTATGGCTACACCTTC; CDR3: CAGSTGANYGYTF
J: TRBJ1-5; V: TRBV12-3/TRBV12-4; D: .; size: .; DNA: TGTGCCAGCAGTTCAGGGTTGGAGAATCAGCCCCAGCATTTT; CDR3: CASSSGLENQPQHF
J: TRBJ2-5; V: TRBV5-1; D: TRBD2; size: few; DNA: TGCGCCAGCAGCTACGGACTAGCGGGAGGGCCGGGGGAGACCCAGTACTTC; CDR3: CASSYGLAGGPGETQYF
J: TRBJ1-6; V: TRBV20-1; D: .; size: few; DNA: TGCAGTGCTATCGAAGTATGGGATAATTCACCCCTCCACTTT; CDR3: CSAIEVWDNSPLHF
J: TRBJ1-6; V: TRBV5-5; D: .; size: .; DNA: TGTGCCAGCAGCCGGGGCCCCGATACGGGGAATTCACCCCTCCACTTT; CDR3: CASSRGPDTGNSPLHF
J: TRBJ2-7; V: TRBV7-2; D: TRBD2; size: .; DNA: TGTGCCAGCAGGAACACCGGGACTAGCAACGAGCAGTACTTC; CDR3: CASRNTGTSNEQYF
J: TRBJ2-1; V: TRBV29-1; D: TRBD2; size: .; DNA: TGCAGCGTTGAAGAAGGAGGCGGGAGGGCCTATGGTGAGCAGTTCTTC; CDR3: CSVEEGGGRAYGEQFF
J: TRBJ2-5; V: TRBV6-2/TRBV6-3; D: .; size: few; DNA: TGTGCCAGCAGTTACTCAAAAGCCCCTGGGGGGACCCAGTACTTC; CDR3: CASSYSKAPGGTQYF
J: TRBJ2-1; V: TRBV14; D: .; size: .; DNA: TGTGCCAGCAGCCAATCGAGCTCCTACAATGAGCAGTTCTTC; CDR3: CASSQSSSYNEQFF
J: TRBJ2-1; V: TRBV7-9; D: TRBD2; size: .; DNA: TGTGCCAGCAGCTTAGTTACTAGCGGGAATGAGCAGTTCTTC; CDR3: CASSLVTSGNEQFF
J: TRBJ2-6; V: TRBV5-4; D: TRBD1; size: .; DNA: TGTGCCAGCAACCCAGGGGGCAACTCTGGGGCCAACGTCCTGACTTTC; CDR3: CASNPGGNSGANVLTF
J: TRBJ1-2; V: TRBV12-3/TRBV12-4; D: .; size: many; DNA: TGTGCCAGCATCCCTTCCACAGGGCCGGGAGGCTACACCTTC; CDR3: CASIPSTGPGGYTF
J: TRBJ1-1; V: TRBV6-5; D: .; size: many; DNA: TGTGCCAGCAGTTACTCCAGGGTGGGGACTGAAGCTTTCTTT; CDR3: CASSYSRVGTEAFF
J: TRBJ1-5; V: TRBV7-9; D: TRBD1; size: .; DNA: TGTGCCAGCAGCTTCGGACAGGGCCAGCCCCAGCATTTT; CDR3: CASSFGQGQPQHF
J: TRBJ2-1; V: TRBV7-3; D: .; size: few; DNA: TGTGCCAGCAGCTCCGGGGGCGATGAGCAGTTCTTC; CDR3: CASSSGGDEQFF
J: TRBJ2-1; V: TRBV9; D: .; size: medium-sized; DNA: TGTGCCAGCAGCGACGGAGCCGGGACCTACAATGAGCAGTTCTTC; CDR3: CASSDGAGTYNEQFF
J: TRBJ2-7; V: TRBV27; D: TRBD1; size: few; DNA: TGTGCCAGCAGCCAACGACAGGGGCACTACGAGCAGTACTTC; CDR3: CASSQRQGHYEQYF
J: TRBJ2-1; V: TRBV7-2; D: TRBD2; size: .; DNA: TGTGCCAGCAGACAGACCCCTAGCGGGGCCCTATACAATGAGCAGTTCTTC; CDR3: CASRQTPSGALYNEQFF
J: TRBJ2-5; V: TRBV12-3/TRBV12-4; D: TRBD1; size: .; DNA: TGTGCCAGCGGGGACAGGGGGTTACAAGAGACCCAGTACTTC; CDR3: CASGDRGLQETQYF
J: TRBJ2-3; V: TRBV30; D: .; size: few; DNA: TGTGCCTGGAGTGTAGTGATGGGGCTAGCGAGCACAGATACGCAGTATTTT; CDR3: CAWSVVMGLASTDTQYF
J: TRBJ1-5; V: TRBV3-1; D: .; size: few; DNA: TGTGCCAGCAGCATGGACGGTGATCAGCCCCAGCATTTT; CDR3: CASSMDGDQPQHF
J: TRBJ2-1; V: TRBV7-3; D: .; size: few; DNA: TGTGCCAGCTCGGTAGCGGCATACAATGAGCAGTTCTTC; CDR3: CASSVAAYNEQFF
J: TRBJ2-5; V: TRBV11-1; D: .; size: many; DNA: TGTGCCAGCAGCGGATCGGGAACCCCAACCCAGTACTTC; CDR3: CASSGSGTPTQYF
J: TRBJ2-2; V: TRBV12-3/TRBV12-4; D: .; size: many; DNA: TGTGCCAGCAGGATCGAACTTAACACCGGGGAGCTGTTTTTT; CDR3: CASRIELNTGELFF